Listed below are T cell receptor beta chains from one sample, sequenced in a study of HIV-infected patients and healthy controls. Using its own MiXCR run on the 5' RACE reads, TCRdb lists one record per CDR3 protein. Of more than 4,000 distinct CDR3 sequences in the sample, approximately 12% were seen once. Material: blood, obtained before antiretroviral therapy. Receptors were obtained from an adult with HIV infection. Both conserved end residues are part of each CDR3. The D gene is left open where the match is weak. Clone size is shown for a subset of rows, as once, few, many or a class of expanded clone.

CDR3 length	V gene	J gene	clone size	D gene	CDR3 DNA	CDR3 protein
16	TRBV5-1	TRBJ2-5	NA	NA	TGCGCCAGCAGCTCCGTCGGGCAGGCCATCCAAGAGACCCAGTACTTC	CASSSVGQAIQETQYF
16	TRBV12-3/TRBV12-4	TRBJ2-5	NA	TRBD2	TGTGCCAGCACCGGAGGACTAGCGGACTCTCAAGAGACCCAGTACTTC	CASTGGLADSQETQYF
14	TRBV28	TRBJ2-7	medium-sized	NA	TGTGCCAGCAGTTTATTAGGGGAATTCTACGAGCAGTACTTC	CASSLLGEFYEQYF
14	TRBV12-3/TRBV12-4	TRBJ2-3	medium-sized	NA	TGTGCCAGCAGTTTAGCCGGCCAGCGGGATACGCAGTATTTT	CASSLAGQRDTQYF
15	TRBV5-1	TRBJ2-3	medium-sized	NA	TGCGCCAGCAGCGGCGAAGGGATTCTCACAGATACGCAGTATTTT	CASSGEGILTDTQYF
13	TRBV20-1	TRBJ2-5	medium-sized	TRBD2	TGCAGTTCCAAAGCTAGCGGGAGTGAGACCCAGTACTTC	CSSKASGSETQYF
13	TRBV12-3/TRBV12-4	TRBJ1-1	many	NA	TGTGCCAGCTGGAAGGGGGTTTATACTGAAGCTTTCTTT	CASWKGVYTEAFF
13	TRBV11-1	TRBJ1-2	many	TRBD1	TGTGCCAGCAGGGACAGGGGAACCTATGGCTACACCTTC	CASRDRGTYGYTF
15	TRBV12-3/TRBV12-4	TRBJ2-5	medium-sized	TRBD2	TGTGCCAGCAGTTTAGAGGCGGGAGGGCCAGAGACCCAGTACTTC	CASSLEAGGPETQYF
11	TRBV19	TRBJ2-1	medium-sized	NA	TGTGCCAGTAGTAGTGGTCGGGAGCAGTTCTTC	CASSSGREQFF
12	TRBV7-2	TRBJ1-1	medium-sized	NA	TGTGCCAGCAGCTTACGGGGAACTGAAGCTTTCTTT	CASSLRGTEAFF
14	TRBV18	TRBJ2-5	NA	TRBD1	TGTGCCAGCTCACCGGGACAGGGATACGCGACCCAGTACTTC	CASSPGQGYATQYF